This T cell receptor (beta chain) was captured by sequencing in a study of blood T cell repertoires in COVID-19. Per germline, CDR1 SGHKS and CDR2 YYEKEE (reference sequence). The CDR3 covers 14 residues. Trimming cost V 3 bases and J 1 base, with 9 bases left between them. This table comes from immunoSEQ multiplex PCR, and its TCRdb copy is limited to in-frame clones, with some not included. The sample carries 110,000 or so clones, roughly four fifths recorded once. This sequence originates from a human donor in a cohort sampled during active COVID-19. The specimen sequenced was peripheral blood. The chain employs TRBV5-5 and TRBJ2-3, with a possible D match to TRBD1 (5 bases). CDR3 sequence: CASSYGQRTDTQYF. DNA of the CDR3: TGTGCCAGCAGCTACGGACAACGCACAGATACGCAGTATTTT.